The 27 T cell receptor beta chains below all came from one sample that was sequenced in a study of CD8+ T cells in alopecia areata. As for treatment: oral pan-JAK inhibitor, 5-10 mg twice daily. Isolated RNA was reverse transcribed into cDNA used as the sequencing template. Sequenced by immunoSEQ multiplex PCR; TCRdb stores in-frame clones only, minus some. The sample consists of about 180,000 clones, roughly 60% of them appearing once. The sample in question was CD4+ T cells sorted from blood, obtained between weeks 55 and 65, from a patient treated with tofacitinib. The receptors here all came from a human donor with alopecia areata.

The V and J genes are TRBV2 and TRBJ2-7, with 8 bases aligning to TRBD1. J gave up 6 bases and V 8 bases, and 9 bases lay outside the gene matches. Germline CDR1 and CDR2: SNHLY and FYNNEI. The CDR3 is 13 amino acids. CDR3 loop: CASGAGGVGEQYF. The CDR3 coding sequence is TGTGCCAGCGGGGCAGGGGGCGTTGGCGAGCAGTACTTC.

This clone was recorded at least ten times. The chain carries TRBV5-8 and TRBJ1-1, with no clear D. V dropped 1 base and J dropped 3 bases, with 10 bases sitting between them. The CDR3 consists of 14 residues. Per germline, CDR1 SGHTS and CDR2 YDEGEE. DNA of the CDR3: TGTGCCAGCAGCTTGTTGGGTAAGGACACTGAAGCTTTCTTT. This translates into CASSLLGKDTEAFF.

This sequence joins TRBV11-2 and TRBJ2-6; D is possibly TRBD1 (5 bases). V was trimmed by 1 base and J by 2 bases, leaving 15 bases between them. The CDR3 loop spans 18 amino acids. Germline V gene data show CDR1 as SGHAT and CDR2 as FQNNGV. Here the CDR3 reads CASSLGSRVLAGANVLTF. CDR3 DNA sequence: TGTGCCAGCAGCTTAGGTAGCAGGGTTTTAGCTGGGGCCAACGTCCTGACTTTC.

The chain links TRBV5-1 to TRBJ1-2; D might be TRBD1 (5 bases). CDR1 is SGHRS and CDR2 is YFSETQ in the germline V gene. This CDR3 has 15 residues. V was clipped by 4 bases and J by 4 bases, with 17 bases between them. CDR3 residues: CASSPYDSSGYGYTF. The CDR3 DNA follows: TGCGCCAGCAGCCCATACGACAGTTCTGGCTATGGCTACACCTTC.

The V call is TRBV5-1, the J call TRBJ2-7; the D gene is possibly TRBD1 (6 bases). The CDR3 loop spans 14 amino acids. CDR1 is SGHRS, CDR2 YFSETQ, per germline. Trimming removed 4 bases at V and 0 bases at J, with 11 bases between. For the CDR3, the DNA is TGCGCCAGCAGCAGAACAGGGTTCTCCTACGAGCAGTACTTC. Protein product: CASSRTGFSYEQYF.

This clone came up a few times. The rearrangement joins TRBV6-1 to TRBJ2-2; no firm D call. Per the germline V gene, CDR1 is MNHNS and CDR2 is SASEGT. The V end was cut by 5 bases, the J end by 8 bases, with 9 bases between. This CDR3 has 12 residues. The CDR3 nucleotides are TGTGCCAGCAGTTTGGCCGGGGGGGAGCTGTTTTTT. It specifies CASSLAGGELFF.

This clone was seen a few times. The rearrangement uses TRBV30 and TRBJ2-2, with a weak D call TRBD1 (6 bases). The CDR3 contains 15 residues. V lost 7 bases and J 0 bases, leaving 15 bases between the germline ends. Germline V gives CDR1 GTSNPN, CDR2 SVGIG (reference sequence). The CDR3 loop reads CAFTGRLPNTGELFF. CDR3 coding DNA: TGTGCCTTCACAGGGCGACTACCGAACACCGGGGAGCTGTTTTTT.

This chain connects TRBV4-1 to TRBJ1-2; D gene ambiguous. This CDR3 contains 13 residues. Trimming left V 3 bases short and J 3 bases short, with 8 bases between. Germline V gene sequence: CDR1 MGHRA, CDR2 YSYEKL. Here the CDR3 DNA reads TGCGCCAGCAGCCAGGGGATGGACTATGGCTACACCTTC. This gives the protein CASSQGMDYGYTF.

The chain has TRBV30 and TRBJ2-4, with TRBD1 matching 8 bases. V shed 8 bases and J 3 bases; nucleotides not matched to a gene: 6. CDR1 GTSNPN and CDR2 SVGIG come from the germline V gene (reference sequence). The CDR3 has 13 residues. The CDR3 spells CAGGQDIKNIQYF. The CDR3 region has the DNA TGTGCCGGGGGACAGGACATCAAAAACATTCAGTACTTC. The complete variable domain, with remaining parts taken from reference TRBV30 and TRBJ2-4, reads SQTIHQWPATLVQPVGSPLSLECTVEGTSNPNLYWYRQAAGRGLQLLFYSVGIGQISSEVPQNLSASRPQDRQFILSSKKLLLSDSGFYLCAGGQDIKNIQYFGAGTRLSVL.

V gene TRBV7-9 combines with J gene TRBJ2-5; D is perhaps TRBD1 or TRBD2 (5 bases each). Between the trimmed V and J ends, which lost 8 bases and 2 bases, there was a span of 15 bases. Germline values: CDR1 SEHNR, CDR2 FQNEAQ (reference sequence). CDR3 length: 14 amino acids. The CDR3 reads CASRPGARQETQYF. As DNA, the CDR3 is TGTGCCAGCCGCCCCGGGGCCCGGCAAGAGACCCAGTACTTC.

Ten or more counts support this clone. The V call is TRBV19, the J call TRBJ1-1; maybe TRBD1 (6 bases). The CDR3 is made up of 14 amino acids. Germline V gene lookup returns CDR1 LNHDA and CDR2 SQIVND (reference sequence). The germline V and J ends were trimmed by 6 bases and 2 bases, with 13 bases remaining between them. CDR3 in DNA: TGTGCCAGTAGAGGGACAAGCCTCAACACTGAAGCTTTCTTT. Amino acids: CASRGTSLNTEAFF.

This chain connects TRBV5-1 to TRBJ2-7, with D maybe TRBD1 (6 bases). This CDR3 has 15 amino acids. Germline loops: CDR1 SGHRS, CDR2 YFSETQ. V was shortened by 4 bases and J by 1 base, with 15 bases between the two germline ends. The CDR3 DNA reads TGCGCCAGCAGCGTCGACAGGTGGGATTCCTACGAGCAGTACTTC. This encodes CASSVDRWDSYEQYF. The complete variable domain, with remaining parts taken from reference TRBV5-1 and TRBJ2-7, reads KAGVTQTPRYLIKTRGQQVTLSCSPISGHRSVSWYQQTPGQGLQFLFEYFSETQRNKGNFPGRFSGRQFSNSRSEMNVSTLELGDSALYLCASSVDRWDSYEQYFGPGTRLTVT.

The rearrangement links TRBV4-2 to TRBJ1-1; TRBD1 is a possible D gene (5 bases). The CDR3 is 14 residues long. Trimming shortened V by 4 bases and J by 3 bases, and 12 bases separated the two germline ends. In germline, CDR1 is LGHNA, CDR2 YNFKEQ. This chain's CDR3 is CASSPPRDDTEAFF. The DNA for the CDR3 is TGTGCCAGCAGCCCCCCTCGGGACGACACTGAAGCTTTCTTT.

The V call is TRBV5-6, the J call TRBJ1-2; 8 bases align to TRBD1. Germline-derived CDR1 and CDR2 are SGHDT and YYEEEE. The CDR3 runs 14 residues. Trimming at V came to 3 bases and at J to 6 bases, leaving 7 bases not matched to a gene. The CDR3 DNA sequence: TGTGCCAGCAGCTCTGTGACAGGGGATGATGGCTACACCTTC. Amino acids: CASSSVTGDDGYTF. Complete variable domain (other parts from reference TRBV5-6 and TRBJ1-2): DAGVTQSPTHLIKTRGQQVTLRCSPKSGHDTVSWYQQALGQGPQFIFQYYEEEERQRGNFPDRFSGHQFPNYSSELNVNALLLGDSALYLCASSSVTGDDGYTFGSGTRLTVV.

The gene calls are TRBV6-5 and TRBJ2-5, with 9 bases fitting TRBD1. CDR1 is MNHEY, CDR2 SVGAGI, per germline. The CDR3 has 11 amino acids. The V gene end was trimmed by 5 bases and the J gene end by 13 bases; junction bases not matched to a gene: 5. The CDR3 reads CASSTGGARYF. DNA of the CDR3: TGTGCCAGCAGTACAGGGGGCGCGCGGTACTTC.

The chain employs TRBV29-1 and TRBJ2-3, with 11 bases that match TRBD1. Germline V gives CDR1 SQVTM, CDR2 ANQGSEA. The CDR3 has 14 amino acids. V trimming: 6 bases; J trimming: 3 bases; junction bases outside the gene matches: 5. CDR3 region: CSVLDRGPTDTQYF. The DNA for the CDR3 is TGCAGCGTCCTGGACAGGGGGCCGACAGATACGCAGTATTTT.

This clone was observed a few times. This chain joins TRBV23-1 and TRBJ1-2; D perhaps matches TRBD1 (5 bases). TRBV23-1 is known as an ORF, though its function is uncertain. This CDR3 has 14 amino acids. V was pared by 2 bases and J by 5 bases, with 12 bases between. In DNA form, the CDR3 reads TGCGCCAGCAGTCAAGGCCCCGCAGGGTATGGCTACACCTTC. Its protein product is CASSQGPAGYGYTF.

This clone has a handful of counts. The chain is built from TRBV29-1 and TRBJ2-5, with TRBD2 matching 8 bases. The CDR3 has 13 amino acids. V lost 8 bases, J lost 5 bases, and 10 bases stayed unmatched. Germline V lookup: CDR1 SQVTM, CDR2 ANQGSEA. The CDR3 reads CSSRFGGAETQYF. CDR3 nucleotides: TGCAGCTCGCGGTTCGGGGGGGCGGAGACCCAGTACTTC.

The J gene is TRBJ2-3, the V gene TRBV10-3; the match to TRBD2 covers 9 bases. V trimming: 6 bases; J trimming: 4 bases; junction bases outside the gene matches: 8. The germline V gene has CDR1 ENHRY and CDR2 SYGVKD. The CDR3 runs 15 residues. In DNA, the CDR3 is TGTGCCATCAGCGGAGCGGGGGGCGTCCCAGATACGCAGTATTTT. This codes for CAISGAGGVPDTQYF.

This chain uses TRBV6-5 with TRBJ1-4; possible D gene TRBD1, 5 bases. CDR1 MNHEY and CDR2 SVGAGI come from the germline V gene. V was trimmed by 6 bases and J by 5 bases, leaving 13 bases between them. This CDR3 has 14 amino acids. This CDR3 is CASRKGRINEKLFF. CDR3 bases: TGTGCCAGCAGAAAGGGACGGATCAATGAAAAACTGTTTTTT.

This chain links TRBV5-1 with TRBJ2-5; D remains unclear. V lost 2 bases to trimming and J lost 4 bases, with 12 bases between them. The CDR3 extends over 14 amino acids. Germline-derived CDR1 and CDR2 are SGHRS and YFSETQ. DNA of the CDR3: TGCGCCAGCAGCTTCGGGCGGCAGAGAGAGACCCAGTACTTC. Translating gives CASSFGRQRETQYF.

This rearrangement joins TRBV7-9 to TRBJ1-1; D unresolved. The V end was cut by 3 bases, the J end by 0 bases, with 2 bases between. The CDR3 sequence is 12 residues long. The germline V gene encodes CDR1 SEHNR and CDR2 FQNEAQ (reference sequence). The CDR3 protein is CASSFMNTEAFF. DNA for the CDR3: TGTGCCAGCAGCTTTATGAACACTGAAGCTTTCTTT. Using reference TRBV7-9 and TRBJ1-1 for the parts outside the CDR3, the full variable domain is DTGVSQNPRHKITKRGQNVTFRCDPISEHNRLYWYRQTLGQGPEFLTYFQNEAQLEKSRLLSDRFSAERPKGSFSTLEIQRTEQGDSAMYLCASSFMNTEAFFGQGTRLTVV.

V usage is TRBV29-1 and J usage is TRBJ1-1; D might be TRBD1 (6 bases). Germline CDR1 is SQVTM and CDR2 is ANQGSEA. Trimming cost V 5 bases and J 2 bases, with 18 bases left between them. The CDR3 has 15 amino acids. Here the CDR3 reads CSVSSRQATNTEAFF. The CDR3 DNA sequence: TGCAGCGTTTCTTCTCGACAGGCCACCAACACTGAAGCTTTCTTT. The full variable domain, with the rest looked up from reference TRBV29-1 and TRBJ1-1, is SAVISQKPSRDICQRGTSLTIQCQVDSQVTMMFWYRQQPGQSLTLIATANQGSEATYESGFVIDKFPISRPNLTFSTLTVSNMSPEDSSIYLCSVSSRQATNTEAFFGQGTRLTVV.

This clone has more than one count but fewer than ten. At the DNA level, this CDR3 is encoded by other sequences in the same sample as well. The chain employs TRBV29-1 and TRBJ2-7; TRBD1 is a possible D gene (5 bases). V was pared by 5 bases and J by 1 base, with 6 bases between. The CDR3 sequence is 11 residues long. Germline-derived CDR1 and CDR2 are SQVTM and ANQGSEA. The CDR3 region has the DNA TGCAGCGTTTACAGGTCCTACGAGCAGTACTTC. Its protein product is CSVYRSYEQYF.

The chain links TRBV14 to TRBJ2-1; TRBD1 aligns across 7 bases. The CDR3 extends over 15 amino acids. Unmatched junction bases numbered 6, after V lost 0 bases and J lost 7 bases. The germline gives CDR1 SGHDN, CDR2 FVKESK. The CDR3 DNA is TGTGCCAGCAGCCAAGATCTAAGGGGGCGGAATGAGCAGTTCTTC. It encodes CASSQDLRGRNEQFF.

V gene TRBV6-5 combines with J gene TRBJ2-7; D remains ambiguous. The V end was cut by 7 bases, the J end by 3 bases, with 7 bases between. The CDR3 runs to 11 residues. The germline gives CDR1 MNHEY, CDR2 SVGAGI. In nucleotides, the CDR3 is TGTGCCAGCATGGGTGGCTACGAGCAGTACTTC. It yields the protein CASMGGYEQYF.

The gene calls are TRBV7-2 and TRBJ1-5; D gene ambiguous. Germline V gene lookup returns CDR1 SGHTA and CDR2 FQGNSA. The CDR3 covers 13 residues. With 6 bases removed from V and 7 bases from J, the gap between germline ends came to 13 bases. This CDR3 is CASSPHTNQPQHF. In DNA form, the CDR3 reads TGTGCCAGCAGTCCCCATACCAACCAGCCCCAGCATTTT.